This TCR beta chain is drawn from a study of cytomegalovirus exposure and HLA in healthy donors. Notes on the study in general: Follow-up analysis later connected one missense variant in DCLRE1C with trimming of TCR beta V- and J-genes. Presence/absence analyses assumed roughly uniform sequencing depth across donors. Most TCR sequences were seen very rarely across donors, but some public TCRs occurred in many. CMV antigen specificity of three CMV-associated chains was confirmed in vitro.

The sample holds a few counts of this clone. Its antigen is not known. The PCR was carried out with 60 Vbeta primers and 13 Jbeta primers. Using immunoSEQ multiplex PCR, the repertoire was profiled, and TCRdb retains in-frame clones only, with some absent. The sample shows under 200,000 clones, roughly 73% of them seen only once. Trimming cost V 2 bases and J 6 bases, with 14 bases left between them. This CDR3 has 15 residues. The germline CDR1 and CDR2 sequences are LNHDA and SQIVND (reference sequence). The V gene is TRBV19, the J gene TRBJ1-5; tentative D call: TRBD1 (5 bases). The TCR was taken from a woman aged 30 to 39 in good health and CMV-seronegative. Source material: PBMCs. CDR3 amino acids: CASSIRREIGQPQHF. The DNA for the CDR3 is TGTGCCAGTAGTATACGCAGGGAAATCGGTCAGCCCCAGCATTTT.